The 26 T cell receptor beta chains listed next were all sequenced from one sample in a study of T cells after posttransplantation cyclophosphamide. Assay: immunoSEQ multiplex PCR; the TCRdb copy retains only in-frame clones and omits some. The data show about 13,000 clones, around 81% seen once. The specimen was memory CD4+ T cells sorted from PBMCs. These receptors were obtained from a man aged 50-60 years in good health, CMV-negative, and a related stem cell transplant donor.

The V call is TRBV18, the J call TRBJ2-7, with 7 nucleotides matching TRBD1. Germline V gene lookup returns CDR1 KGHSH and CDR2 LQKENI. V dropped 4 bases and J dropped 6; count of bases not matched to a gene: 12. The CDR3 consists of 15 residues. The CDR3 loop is CASSLRQGDPLEQYF. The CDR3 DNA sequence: TGTGCCAGCTCACTCCGGCAGGGGGACCCCCTCGAGCAGTACTTC. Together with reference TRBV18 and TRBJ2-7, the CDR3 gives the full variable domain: NAGVMQNPRHLVRRRGQEARLRCSPMKGHSHVYWYRQLPEEGLKFMVYLQKENIIDESGMPKERFSAEFPKEGPSILRIQQVVRGDSAAYFCASSLRQGDPLEQYFGPGTRLTVT.

The CDR3 loop is CASSSQGALGNTIYF. Written as DNA, the CDR3 is TGCGCCAGCAGCTCTCAGGGGGCGCTGGGAAACACCATATATTTT. The gene calls are TRBV5-1 and TRBJ1-3; 8 bases fit TRBD1. The CDR3 loop spans 15 amino acids. Losses at the gene ends were 3 bases for V and 4 bases for J; bases not matched to a gene: 6. Germline CDR1 SGHRS, CDR2 YFSETQ. Variable domain in full (rest from reference TRBV5-1 and TRBJ1-3): KAGVTQTPRYLIKTRGQQVTLSCSPISGHRSVSWYQQTPGQGLQFLFEYFSETQRNKGNFPGRFSGRQFSNSRSEMNVSTLELGDSALYLCASSSQGALGNTIYFGEGSWLTVV.

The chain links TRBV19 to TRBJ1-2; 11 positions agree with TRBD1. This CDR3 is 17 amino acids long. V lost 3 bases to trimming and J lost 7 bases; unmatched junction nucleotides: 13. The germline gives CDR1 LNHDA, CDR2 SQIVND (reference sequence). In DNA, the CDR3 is TGTGCCAGTAGTATGTTCGGACAGGGGGCGCGTGTGTTTGGCTACACCTTC. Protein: CASSMFGQGARVFGYTF.

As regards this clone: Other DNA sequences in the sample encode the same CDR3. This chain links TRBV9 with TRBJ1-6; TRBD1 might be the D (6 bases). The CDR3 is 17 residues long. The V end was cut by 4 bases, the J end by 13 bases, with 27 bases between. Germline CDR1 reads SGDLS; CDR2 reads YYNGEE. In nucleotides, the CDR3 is TGTGCCAGCAGCTCATCAAGGGGGGGGCCGTCGGAATCCCCCCTCCACTTT. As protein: CASSSSRGGPSESPLHF.

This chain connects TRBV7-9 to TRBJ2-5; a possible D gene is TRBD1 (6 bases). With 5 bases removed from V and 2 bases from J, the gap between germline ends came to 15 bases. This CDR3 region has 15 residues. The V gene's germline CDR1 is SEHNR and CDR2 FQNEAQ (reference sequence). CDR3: CASSPSGTRQETQYF. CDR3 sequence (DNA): TGTGCCAGCAGCCCATCCGGGACACGACAAGAGACCCAGTACTTC. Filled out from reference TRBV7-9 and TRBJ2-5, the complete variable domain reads DTGVSQNPRHKITKRGQNVTFRCDPISEHNRLYWYRQTLGQGPEFLTYFQNEAQLEKSRLLSDRFSAERPKGSFSTLEIQRTEQGDSAMYLCASSPSGTRQETQYFGPGTRLLVL.

Here the CDR3 reads CAISTQGDTEAFF. The CDR3 DNA is TGTGCCATCAGTACTCAGGGGGACACTGAAGCTTTCTTT. The chain has TRBV10-3 and TRBJ1-1; 7 nucleotides agree with TRBD1. The CDR3 is made up of 13 amino acids. Trimming took 5 bases from V and 3 from J; bases not matched to a gene: 3. In germline, CDR1 is ENHRY, CDR2 SYGVKD.

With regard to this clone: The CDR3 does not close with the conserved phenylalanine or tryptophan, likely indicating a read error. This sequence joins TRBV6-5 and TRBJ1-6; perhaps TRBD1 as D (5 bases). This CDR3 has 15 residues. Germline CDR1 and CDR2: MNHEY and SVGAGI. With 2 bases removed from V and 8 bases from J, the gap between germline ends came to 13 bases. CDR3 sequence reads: CASSYKVGRDSPLHL. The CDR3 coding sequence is TGTGCCAGCAGTTACAAGGTTGGCAGGGATTCACCCCTCCACCTT.

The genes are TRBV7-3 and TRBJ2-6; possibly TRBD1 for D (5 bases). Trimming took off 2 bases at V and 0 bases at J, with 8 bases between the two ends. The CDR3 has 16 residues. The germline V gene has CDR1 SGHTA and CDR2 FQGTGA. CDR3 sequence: CASSLGAHSGANVLTF. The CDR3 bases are TGTGCCAGCAGCTTAGGGGCCCACTCTGGGGCCAACGTCCTGACTTTC.

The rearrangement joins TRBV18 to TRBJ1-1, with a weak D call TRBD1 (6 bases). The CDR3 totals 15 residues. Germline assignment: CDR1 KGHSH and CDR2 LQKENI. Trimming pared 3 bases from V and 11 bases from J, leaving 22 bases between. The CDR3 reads CASSPGTGGSSVAFF. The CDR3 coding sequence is TGTGCCAGCTCACCTGGCACTGGGGGCTCCTCGGTGGCTTTCTTT.

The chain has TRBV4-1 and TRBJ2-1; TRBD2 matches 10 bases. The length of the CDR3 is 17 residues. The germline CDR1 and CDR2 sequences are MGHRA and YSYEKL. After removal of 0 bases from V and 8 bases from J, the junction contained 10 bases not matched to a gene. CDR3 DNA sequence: TGCGCCAGCAGCCAAGAGTCCGGGACTAGCGTCGACGATGAGCAGTTCTTC. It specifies CASSQESGTSVDDEQFF.

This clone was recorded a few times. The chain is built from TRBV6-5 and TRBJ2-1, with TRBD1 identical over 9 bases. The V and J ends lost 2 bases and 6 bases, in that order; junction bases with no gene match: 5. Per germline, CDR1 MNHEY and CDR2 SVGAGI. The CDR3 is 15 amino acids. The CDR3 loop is CASSYGDRETNEQFF. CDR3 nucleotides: TGTGCCAGCAGTTACGGGGACAGGGAGACCAATGAGCAGTTCTTC.

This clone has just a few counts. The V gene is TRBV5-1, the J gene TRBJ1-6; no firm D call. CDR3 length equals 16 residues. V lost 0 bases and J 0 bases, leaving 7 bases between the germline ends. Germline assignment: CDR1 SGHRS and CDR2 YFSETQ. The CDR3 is CASSLVSPSYNSPLHF. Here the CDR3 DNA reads TGCGCCAGCAGCTTGGTGTCTCCCTCCTATAATTCACCCCTCCACTTT.

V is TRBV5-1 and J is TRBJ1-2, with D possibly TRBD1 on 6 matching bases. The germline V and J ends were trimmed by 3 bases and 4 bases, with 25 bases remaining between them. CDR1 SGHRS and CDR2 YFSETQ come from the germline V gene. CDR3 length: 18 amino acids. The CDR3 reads CASSSPKLNRDGIYGYTF. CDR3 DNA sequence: TGCGCCAGCAGCTCTCCAAAATTAAACAGGGACGGAATCTATGGCTACACCTTC.

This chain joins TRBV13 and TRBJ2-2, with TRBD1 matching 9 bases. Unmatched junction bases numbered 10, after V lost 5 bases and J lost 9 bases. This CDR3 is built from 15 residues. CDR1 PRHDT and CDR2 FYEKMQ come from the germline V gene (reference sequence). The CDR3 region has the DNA TGTGCCAGCAGCATAACGGACAGGGGAGGTCGGGAGCTGTTTTTT. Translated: CASSITDRGGRELFF.

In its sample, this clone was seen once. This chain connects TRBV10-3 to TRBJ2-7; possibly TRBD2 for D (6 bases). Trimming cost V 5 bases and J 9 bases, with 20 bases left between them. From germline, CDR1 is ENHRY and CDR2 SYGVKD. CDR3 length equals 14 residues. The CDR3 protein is CAISRGTGTVVQYF. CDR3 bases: TGTGCCATCAGTCGGGGGACTGGGACTGTTGTGCAGTACTTC.

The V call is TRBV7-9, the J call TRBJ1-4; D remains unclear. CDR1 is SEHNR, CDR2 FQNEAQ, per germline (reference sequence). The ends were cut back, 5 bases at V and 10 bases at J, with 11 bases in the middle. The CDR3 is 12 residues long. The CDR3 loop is CASSPPVRKLFF. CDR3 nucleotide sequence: TGTGCCAGCAGCCCCCCGGTGAGAAAACTGTTTTTT. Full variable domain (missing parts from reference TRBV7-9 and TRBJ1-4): DTGVSQNPRHKITKRGQNVTFRCDPISEHNRLYWYRQTLGQGPEFLTYFQNEAQLEKSRLLSDRFSAERPKGSFSTLEIQRTEQGDSAMYLCASSPPVRKLFFGSGTQLSVL.

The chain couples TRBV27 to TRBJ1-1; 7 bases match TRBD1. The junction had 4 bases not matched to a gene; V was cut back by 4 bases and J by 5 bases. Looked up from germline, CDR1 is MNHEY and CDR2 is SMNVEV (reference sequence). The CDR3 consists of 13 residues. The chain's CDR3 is CASSSLDRTEAFF. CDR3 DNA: TGTGCCAGCAGTTCCCTGGACAGGACTGAAGCTTTCTTT.

The CDR3 sequence: CASSFGEAGGLSTDTQYF. The DNA for the CDR3 is TGTGCCAGCAGCTTCGGAGAAGCGGGGGGATTATCCACAGATACGCAGTATTTT. V usage is TRBV5-4 and J usage is TRBJ2-3, with TRBD2 matching 9 bases. This CDR3 has 18 amino acids. V shed 2 bases, J shed 2 bases, and the junction held 12 bases outside the gene matches. Germline V gene sequence: CDR1 SGHNT, CDR2 YYREEE (reference sequence).

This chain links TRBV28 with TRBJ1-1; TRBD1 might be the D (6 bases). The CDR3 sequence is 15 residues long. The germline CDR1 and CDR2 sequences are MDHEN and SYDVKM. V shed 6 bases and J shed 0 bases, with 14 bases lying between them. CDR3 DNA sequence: TGTGCCAGCAGACGACAGGAACTCATGAACACTGAAGCTTTCTTT. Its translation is CASRRQELMNTEAFF.

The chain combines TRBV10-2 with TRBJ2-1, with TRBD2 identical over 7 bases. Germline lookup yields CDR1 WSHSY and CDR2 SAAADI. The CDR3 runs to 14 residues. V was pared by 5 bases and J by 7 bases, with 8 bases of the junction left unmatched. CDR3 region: CASSLGLVANEQFF. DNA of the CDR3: TGCGCCAGCAGTCTTGGACTAGTCGCGAATGAGCAGTTCTTC.

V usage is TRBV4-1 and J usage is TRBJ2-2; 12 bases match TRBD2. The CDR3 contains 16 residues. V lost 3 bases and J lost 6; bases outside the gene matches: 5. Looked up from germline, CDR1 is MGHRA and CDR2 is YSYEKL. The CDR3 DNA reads TGCGCCAGCAGCCAGCCGACTAGCGGGAGACCCGGGGAGCTGTTTTTT. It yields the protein CASSQPTSGRPGELFF.

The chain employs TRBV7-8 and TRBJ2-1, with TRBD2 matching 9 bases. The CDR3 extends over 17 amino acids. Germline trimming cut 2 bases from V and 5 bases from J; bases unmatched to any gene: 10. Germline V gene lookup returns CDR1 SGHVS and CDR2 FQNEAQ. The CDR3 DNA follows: TGTGCCAGCAGCTTACCCCGTCGACTAGCGGTACACAATGAGCAGTTCTTC. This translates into CASSLPRRLAVHNEQFF.

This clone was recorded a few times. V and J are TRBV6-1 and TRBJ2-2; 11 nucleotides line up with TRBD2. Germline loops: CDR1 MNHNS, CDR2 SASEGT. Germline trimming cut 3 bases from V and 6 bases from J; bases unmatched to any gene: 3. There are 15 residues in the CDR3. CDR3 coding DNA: TGTGCCAGCAGTGAGACTAGCGGGACGGCCGGGGAGCTGTTTTTT. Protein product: CASSETSGTAGELFF.

The CDR3 nucleotides read TGTGCCAGCATGAACAGGGGGCCCTACGAGCAGTACTTC. Encoded protein: CASMNRGPYEQYF. The rearrangement links TRBV2 to TRBJ2-7; 9 bases match TRBD1. V shed 7 bases, J shed 2 bases, and the junction held 3 bases outside the gene matches. The CDR3 is 13 amino acids. Germline V gene data show CDR1 as SNHLY and CDR2 as FYNNEI.

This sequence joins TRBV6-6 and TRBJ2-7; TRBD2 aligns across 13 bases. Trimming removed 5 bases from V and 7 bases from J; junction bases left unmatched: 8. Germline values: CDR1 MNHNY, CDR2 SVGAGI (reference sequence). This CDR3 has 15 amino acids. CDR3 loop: CASSRLAGGLREQYF. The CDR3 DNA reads TGTGCCAGCAGTCGACTAGCGGGGGGTCTCCGGGAGCAGTACTTC.

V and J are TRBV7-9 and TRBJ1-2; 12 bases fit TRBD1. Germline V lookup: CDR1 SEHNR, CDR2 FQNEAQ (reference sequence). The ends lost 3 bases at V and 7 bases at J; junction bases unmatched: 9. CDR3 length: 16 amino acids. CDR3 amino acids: CASSFSGGTGGGGYTF. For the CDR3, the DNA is TGTGCCAGCAGCTTCAGCGGCGGGACAGGGGGCGGTGGCTACACCTTC.